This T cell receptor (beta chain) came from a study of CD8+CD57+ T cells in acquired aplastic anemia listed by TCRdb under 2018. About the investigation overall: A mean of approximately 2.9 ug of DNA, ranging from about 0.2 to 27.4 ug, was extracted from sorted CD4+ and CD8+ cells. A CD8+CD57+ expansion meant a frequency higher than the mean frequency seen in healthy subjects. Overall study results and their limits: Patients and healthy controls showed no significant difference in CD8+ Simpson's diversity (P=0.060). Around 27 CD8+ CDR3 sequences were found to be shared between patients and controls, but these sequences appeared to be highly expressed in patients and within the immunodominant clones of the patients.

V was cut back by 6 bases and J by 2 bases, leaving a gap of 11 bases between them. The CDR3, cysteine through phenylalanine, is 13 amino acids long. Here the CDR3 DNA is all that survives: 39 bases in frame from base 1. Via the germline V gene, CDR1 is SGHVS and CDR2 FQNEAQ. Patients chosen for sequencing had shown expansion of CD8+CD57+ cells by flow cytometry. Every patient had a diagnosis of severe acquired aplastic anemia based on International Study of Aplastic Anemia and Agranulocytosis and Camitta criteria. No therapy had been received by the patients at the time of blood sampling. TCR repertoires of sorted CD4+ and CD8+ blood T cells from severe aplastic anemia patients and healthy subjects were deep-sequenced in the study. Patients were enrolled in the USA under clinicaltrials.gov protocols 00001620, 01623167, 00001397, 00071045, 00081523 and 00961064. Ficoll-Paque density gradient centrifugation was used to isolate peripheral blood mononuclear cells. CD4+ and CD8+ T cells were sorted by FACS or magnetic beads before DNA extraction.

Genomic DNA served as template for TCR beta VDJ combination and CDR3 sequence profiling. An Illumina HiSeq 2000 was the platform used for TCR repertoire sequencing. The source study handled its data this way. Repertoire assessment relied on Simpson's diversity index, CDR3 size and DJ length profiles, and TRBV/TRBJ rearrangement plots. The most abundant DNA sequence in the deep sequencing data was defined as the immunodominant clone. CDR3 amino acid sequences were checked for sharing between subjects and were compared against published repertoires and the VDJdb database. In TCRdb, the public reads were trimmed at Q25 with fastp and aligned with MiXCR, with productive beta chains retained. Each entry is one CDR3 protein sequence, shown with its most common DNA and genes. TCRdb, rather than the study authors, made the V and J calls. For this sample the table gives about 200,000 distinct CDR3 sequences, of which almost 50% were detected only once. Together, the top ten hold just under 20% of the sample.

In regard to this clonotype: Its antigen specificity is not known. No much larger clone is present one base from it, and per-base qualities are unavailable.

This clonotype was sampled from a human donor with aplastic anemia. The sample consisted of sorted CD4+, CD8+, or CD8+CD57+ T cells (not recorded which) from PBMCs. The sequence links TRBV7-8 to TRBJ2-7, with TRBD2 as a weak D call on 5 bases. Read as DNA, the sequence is TGTGCCAGCAGTCGCCTAGCTACCTACGAGCAGTACTTC. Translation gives CASSRLATYEQYF.